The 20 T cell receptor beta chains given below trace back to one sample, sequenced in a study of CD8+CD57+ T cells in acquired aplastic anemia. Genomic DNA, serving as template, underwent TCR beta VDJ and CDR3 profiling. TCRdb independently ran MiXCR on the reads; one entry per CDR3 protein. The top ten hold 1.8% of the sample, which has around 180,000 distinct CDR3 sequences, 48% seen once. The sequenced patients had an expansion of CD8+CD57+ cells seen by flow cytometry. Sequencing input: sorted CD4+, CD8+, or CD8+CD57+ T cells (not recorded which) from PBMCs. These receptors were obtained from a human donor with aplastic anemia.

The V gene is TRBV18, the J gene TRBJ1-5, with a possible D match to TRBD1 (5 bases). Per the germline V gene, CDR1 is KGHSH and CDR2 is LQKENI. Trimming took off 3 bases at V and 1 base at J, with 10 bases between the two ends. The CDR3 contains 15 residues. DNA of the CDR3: TGTGCCAGCTCACCTGGGGCGCGGAGCAATCAGCCCCAGCATTTT. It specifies CASSPGARSNQPQHF.

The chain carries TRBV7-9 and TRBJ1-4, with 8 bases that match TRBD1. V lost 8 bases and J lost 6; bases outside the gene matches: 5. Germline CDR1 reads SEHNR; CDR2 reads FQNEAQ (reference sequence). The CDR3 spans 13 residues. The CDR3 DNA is TGTGCCAGCCAGGGGGCGATGGATGAAAAACTGTTTTTT. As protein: CASQGAMDEKLFF.

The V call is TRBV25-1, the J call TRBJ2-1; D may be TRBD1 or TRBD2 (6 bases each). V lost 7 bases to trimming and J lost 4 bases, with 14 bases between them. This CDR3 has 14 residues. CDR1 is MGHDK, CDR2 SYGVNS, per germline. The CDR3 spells CASTGGQGYNEQFF. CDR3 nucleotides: TGTGCCAGCACCGGGGGCCAGGGATACAATGAGCAGTTCTTC.

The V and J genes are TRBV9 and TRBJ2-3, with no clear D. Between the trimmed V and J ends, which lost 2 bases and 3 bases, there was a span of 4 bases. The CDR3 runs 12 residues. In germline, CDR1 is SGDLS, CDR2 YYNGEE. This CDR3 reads CASSVRTDTQYF. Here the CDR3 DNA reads TGTGCCAGCAGCGTGAGAACAGATACGCAGTATTTT.

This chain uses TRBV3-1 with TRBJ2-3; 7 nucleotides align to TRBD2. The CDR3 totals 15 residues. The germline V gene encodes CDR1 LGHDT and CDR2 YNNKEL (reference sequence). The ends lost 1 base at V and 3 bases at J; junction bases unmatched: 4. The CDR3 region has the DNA TGTGCCAGCAGCCAAGCCTCCGGGGGGACAGATACGCAGTATTTT. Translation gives CASSQASGGTDTQYF.

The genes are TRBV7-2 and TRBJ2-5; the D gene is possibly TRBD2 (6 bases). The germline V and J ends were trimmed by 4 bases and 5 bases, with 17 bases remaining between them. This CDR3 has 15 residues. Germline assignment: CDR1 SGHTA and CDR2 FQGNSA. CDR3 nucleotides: TGTGCCAGCAGCTCCGAGACTAGTTGGGGGGAGACCCAGTACTTC. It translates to CASSSETSWGETQYF.

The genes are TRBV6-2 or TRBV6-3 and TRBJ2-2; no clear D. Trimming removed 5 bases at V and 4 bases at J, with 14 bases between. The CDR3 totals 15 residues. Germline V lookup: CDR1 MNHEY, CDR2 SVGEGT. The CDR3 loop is CASSATRRGTGELFF. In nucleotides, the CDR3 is TGTGCCAGCAGTGCGACGAGGCGAGGCACCGGGGAGCTGTTTTTT.

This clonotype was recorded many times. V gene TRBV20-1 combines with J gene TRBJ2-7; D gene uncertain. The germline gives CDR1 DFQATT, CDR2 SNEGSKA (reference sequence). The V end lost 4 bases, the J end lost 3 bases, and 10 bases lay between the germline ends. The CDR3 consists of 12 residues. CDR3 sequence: CSATPTIYEQYF. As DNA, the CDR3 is TGCAGTGCTACCCCTACGATCTACGAGCAGTACTTC.

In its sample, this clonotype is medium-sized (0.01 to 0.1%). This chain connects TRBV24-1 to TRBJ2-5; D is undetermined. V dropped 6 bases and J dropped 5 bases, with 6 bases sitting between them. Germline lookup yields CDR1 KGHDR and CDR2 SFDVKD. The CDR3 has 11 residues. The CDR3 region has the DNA TGTGCCACCAGTACTGGGGAGACCCAGTACTTC. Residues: CATSTGETQYF.

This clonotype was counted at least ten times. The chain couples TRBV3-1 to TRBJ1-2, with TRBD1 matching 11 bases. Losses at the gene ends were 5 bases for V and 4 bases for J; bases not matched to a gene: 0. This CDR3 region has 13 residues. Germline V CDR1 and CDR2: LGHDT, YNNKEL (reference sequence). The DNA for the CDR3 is TGTGCCAGCAGCGGGACAGGGGGCTATGGCTACACCTTC. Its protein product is CASSGTGGYGYTF. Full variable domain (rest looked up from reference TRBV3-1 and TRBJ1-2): DTAVSQTPKYLVTQMGNDKSIKCEQNLGHDTMYWYKQDSKKFLKIMFSYNNKELIINETVPNRFSPKSPDKAHLNLHINSLELGDSAVYFCASSGTGGYGYTFGSGTRLTVV.

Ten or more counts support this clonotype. CDR3 sequence (DNA): TGCAGTGCTAGAGGCAGCGGGAGCTCCTACAATGAGCAGTTCTTC. This encodes CSARGSGSSYNEQFF. The V call is TRBV20-1, the J call TRBJ2-1, with 8 bases aligning to TRBD2. The J segment lost 0 bases and the V segment lost 1 base, leaving 2 bases of the junction unmatched. CDR3 length: 15 residues. Germline assignment: CDR1 DFQATT and CDR2 SNEGSKA (reference sequence).

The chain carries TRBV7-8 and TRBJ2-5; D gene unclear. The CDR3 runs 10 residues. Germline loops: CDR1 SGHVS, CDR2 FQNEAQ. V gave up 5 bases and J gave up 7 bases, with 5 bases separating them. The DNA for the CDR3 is TGTGCCAGCAGCGGAGTGACCCAGTACTTC. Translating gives CASSGVTQYF.

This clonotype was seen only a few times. The CDR3 sequence is CSVMAGYGYTF. The DNA of the CDR3 is TGCAGCGTTATGGCCGGATATGGCTACACCTTC. The V gene is TRBV29-1, the J gene TRBJ1-2; D gene uncertain. This CDR3 has 11 residues. Germline CDR1 SQVTM, CDR2 ANQGSEA. The V and J ends lost 5 bases and 5 bases respectively, with 9 bases between them.

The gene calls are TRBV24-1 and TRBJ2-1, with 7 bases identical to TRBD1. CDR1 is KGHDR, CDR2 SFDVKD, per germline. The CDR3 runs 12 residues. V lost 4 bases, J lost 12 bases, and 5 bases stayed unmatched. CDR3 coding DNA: TGTGCCACCAGTGAGCAGGGACAGACGCAGTTCTTC. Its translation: CATSEQGQTQFF.

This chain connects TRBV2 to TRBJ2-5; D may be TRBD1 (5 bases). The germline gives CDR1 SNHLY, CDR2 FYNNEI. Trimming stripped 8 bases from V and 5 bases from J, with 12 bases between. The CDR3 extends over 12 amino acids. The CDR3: CASQQGGETQYF. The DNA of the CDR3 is TGTGCCAGCCAGCAGGGTGGCGAGACCCAGTACTTC.

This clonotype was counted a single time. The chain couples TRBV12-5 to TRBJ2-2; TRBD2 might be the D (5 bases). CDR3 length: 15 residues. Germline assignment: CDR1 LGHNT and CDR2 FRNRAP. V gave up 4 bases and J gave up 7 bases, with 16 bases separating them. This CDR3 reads CASGSLGAGGGELFF. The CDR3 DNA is TGTGCTAGTGGTTCCTTGGGCGCTGGAGGCGGGGAGCTGTTTTTT.

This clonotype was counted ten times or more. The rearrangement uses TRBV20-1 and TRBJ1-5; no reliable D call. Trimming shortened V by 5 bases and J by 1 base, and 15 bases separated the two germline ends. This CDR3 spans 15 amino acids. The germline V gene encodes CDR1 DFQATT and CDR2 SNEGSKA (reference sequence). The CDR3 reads CSAPRTGRSNQPQHF. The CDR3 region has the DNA TGCAGTGCTCCGAGGACGGGGAGGAGCAATCAGCCCCAGCATTTT.

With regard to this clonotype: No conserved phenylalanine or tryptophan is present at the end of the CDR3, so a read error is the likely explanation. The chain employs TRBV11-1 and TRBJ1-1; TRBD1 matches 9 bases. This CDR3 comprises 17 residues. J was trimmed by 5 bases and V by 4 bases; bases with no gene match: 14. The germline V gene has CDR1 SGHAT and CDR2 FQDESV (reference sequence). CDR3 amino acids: CASSSGGTGSWGTEAFL. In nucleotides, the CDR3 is TGTGCCAGCAGCTCTGGCGGGACAGGGAGTTGGGGAACTGAAGCTTTCCTT.

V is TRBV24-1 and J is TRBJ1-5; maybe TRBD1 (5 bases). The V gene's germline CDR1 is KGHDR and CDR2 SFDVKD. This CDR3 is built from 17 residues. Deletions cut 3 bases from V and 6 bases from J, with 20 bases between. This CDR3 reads CATSDRRGDTAGQPQHF. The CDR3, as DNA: TGTGCCACCAGTGATCGGAGGGGAGACACGGCCGGTCAGCCCCAGCATTTT.

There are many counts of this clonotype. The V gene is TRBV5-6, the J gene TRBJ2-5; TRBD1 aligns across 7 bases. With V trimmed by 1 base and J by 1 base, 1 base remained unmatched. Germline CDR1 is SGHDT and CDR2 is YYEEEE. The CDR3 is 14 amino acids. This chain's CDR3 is CASSLRDSQETQYF. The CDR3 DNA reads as TGTGCCAGCAGCTTGCGGGACAGCCAAGAGACCCAGTACTTC. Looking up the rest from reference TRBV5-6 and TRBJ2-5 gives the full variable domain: DAGVTQSPTHLIKTRGQQVTLRCSPKSGHDTVSWYQQALGQGPQFIFQYYEEEERQRGNFPDRFSGHQFPNYSSELNVNALLLGDSALYLCASSLRDSQETQYFGPGTRLLVL.